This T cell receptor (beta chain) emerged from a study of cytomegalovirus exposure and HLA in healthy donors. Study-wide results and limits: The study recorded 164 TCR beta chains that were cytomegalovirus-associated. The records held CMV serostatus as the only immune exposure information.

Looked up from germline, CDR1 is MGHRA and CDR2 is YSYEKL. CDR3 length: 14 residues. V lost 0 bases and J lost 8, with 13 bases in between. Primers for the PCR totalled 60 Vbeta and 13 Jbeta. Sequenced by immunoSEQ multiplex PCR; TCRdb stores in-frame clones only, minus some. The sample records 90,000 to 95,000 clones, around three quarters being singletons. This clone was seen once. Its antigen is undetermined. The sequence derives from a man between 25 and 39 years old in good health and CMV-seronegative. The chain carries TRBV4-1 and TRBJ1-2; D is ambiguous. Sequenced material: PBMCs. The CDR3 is CASSQEEWSRGYTF. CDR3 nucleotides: TGCGCCAGCAGCCAAGAAGAATGGTCCAGGGGCTACACCTTC.